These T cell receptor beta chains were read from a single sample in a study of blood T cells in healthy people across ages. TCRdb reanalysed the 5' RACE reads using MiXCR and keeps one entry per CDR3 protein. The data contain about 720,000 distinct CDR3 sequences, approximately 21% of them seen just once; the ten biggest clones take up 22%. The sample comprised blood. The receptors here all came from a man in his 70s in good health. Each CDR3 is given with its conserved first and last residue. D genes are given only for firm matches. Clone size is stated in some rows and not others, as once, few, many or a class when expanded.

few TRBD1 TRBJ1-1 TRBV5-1 CASSHRGLNTEAFF TGCGCCAGCTCTCACAGGGGATTGAACACTGAAGCTTTCTTT
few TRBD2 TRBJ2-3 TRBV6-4 CASSDFTSGANTQYF TGTGCCAGCAGTGACTTTACTAGCGGGGCAAATACGCAGTATTTT
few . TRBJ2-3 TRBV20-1 CSAAGPDTQYF TGCAGTGCCGCGGGGCCGGATACGCAGTATTTT
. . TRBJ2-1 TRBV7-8 CAGSRGGYNEQFF TGTGCCGGCTCCCGGGGCGGATACAATGAGCAGTTCTTC
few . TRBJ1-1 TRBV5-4 CASSLFGQNTEAFF TGTGCCAGCAGCTTGTTCGGACAGAACACTGAAGCTTTCTTT
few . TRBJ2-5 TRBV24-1 CATSDSRDGRETQYF TGTGCCACCAGTGACTCTCGGGACGGACGAGAGACCCAGTACTTC
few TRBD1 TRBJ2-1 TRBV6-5 CASSYTQGASNEQFF TGTGCCAGCAGTTACACACAGGGGGCCAGCAATGAGCAGTTCTTC
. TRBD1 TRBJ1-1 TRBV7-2 CASSTQTGISTEAFF TGTGCCAGCAGCACCCAGACAGGGATCAGTACTGAAGCTTTCTTT
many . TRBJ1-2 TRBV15 CATSRDLGKSGYTF TGTGCCACCAGCAGAGATTTAGGGAAGAGTGGCTACACCTTC
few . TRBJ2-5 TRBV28 CASRTPGTETQYF TGTGCCAGCAGGACCCCAGGAACGGAGACCCAGTACTTC
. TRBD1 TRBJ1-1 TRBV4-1 CASSQVKAGGTDTEAFF TGCGCCAGCAGCCAAGTTAAAGCAGGGGGGACGGACACTGAAGCTTTCTTT
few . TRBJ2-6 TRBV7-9 CASSPVGAGANVLTF TGTGCCAGCAGCCCGGTCGGGGCTGGGGCCAACGTCCTGACTTTC
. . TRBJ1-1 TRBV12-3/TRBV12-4 CASSFGRDTEAFF TGTGCCAGCAGTTTCGGGCGGGACACTGAAGCTTTCTTT
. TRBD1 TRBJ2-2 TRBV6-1 CAVQPGQHYTGELFF TGTGCCGTTCAGCCGGGACAGCATTACACCGGGGAGCTGTTTTTT
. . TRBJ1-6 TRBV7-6 CASSLAGPRSSYNSPLHF TGTGCCAGCAGCTTAGCAGGACCCCGGAGCTCCTATAATTCACCCCTCCACTTT
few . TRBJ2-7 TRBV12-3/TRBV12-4 CASSWATYEQYF TGTGCCAGTAGCTGGGCAACCTACGAGCAGTACTTC
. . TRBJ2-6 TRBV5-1 CASSGDESVPTF TGCGCCAGCAGCGGGGACGAATCCGTCCCGACTTTC
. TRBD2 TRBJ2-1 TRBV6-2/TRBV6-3 CASSYPREEKFF TGTGCCAGCAGTTACCCGCGGGAGGAAAAGTTCTTC
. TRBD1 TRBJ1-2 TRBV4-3 CASSQGGQGDFGYTF TGCGCCAGCAGCCAGGGAGGACAGGGAGATTTTGGCTACACCTTC
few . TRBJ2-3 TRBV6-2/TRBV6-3 CASSYSSPANTDTQYF TGTGCCAGCAGTTACTCGTCCCCAGCTAACACAGATACGCAGTATTTT
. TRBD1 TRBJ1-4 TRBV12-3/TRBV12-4 CASSRTGGQKLFF TGTGCCAGCAGTCGGACAGGGGGACAAAAACTGTTTTTT
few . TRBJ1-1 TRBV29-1 CSVAGGPHTEAFF TGCAGCGTTGCCGGGGGGCCTCACACTGAAGCTTTCTTT
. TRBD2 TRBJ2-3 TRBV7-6 CASSSSGSYTDTQYF TGTGCCAGCAGCTCTAGCGGCAGCTACACAGATACGCAGTATTTT
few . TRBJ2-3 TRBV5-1 CASSYRTTTDTQYF TGCGCCAGCAGCTACAGAACTACCACAGATACGCAGTATTTT
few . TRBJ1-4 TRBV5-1 CASSSGQNEKLFF TGCGCCAGCAGCTCAGGACAAAATGAAAAACTGTTTTTT
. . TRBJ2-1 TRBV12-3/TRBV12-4 CASSLGGGADEQFF TGTGCCAGCAGTTTGGGAGGGGGGGCCGATGAGCAGTTCTTC
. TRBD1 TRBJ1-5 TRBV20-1 CSAVDRVSQPQHF TGCAGTGCCGTGGACAGGGTCTCTCAGCCCCAGCATTTT
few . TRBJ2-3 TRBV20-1 CSATGVGTLLTDTQYF TGCAGTGCTACCGGTGTCGGAACTTTGCTTACAGATACGCAGTATTTT
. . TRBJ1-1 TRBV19 CATRDRARTEAFF TGTGCCACCCGAGACCGGGCTAGGACTGAAGCTTTCTTT
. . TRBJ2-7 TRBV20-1 CSAELGHLAYEQYF TGCAGTGCTGAACTGGGACACCTTGCTTACGAGCAGTACTTC
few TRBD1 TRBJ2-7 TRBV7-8 CASSLEGTGAYEQYF TGTGCCAGCAGCTTAGAGGGAACAGGGGCATACGAGCAGTACTTC
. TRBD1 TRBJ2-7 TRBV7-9 CASSSSRGQAYEQYF TGTGCCAGCAGCTCCAGCCGAGGACAGGCTTACGAGCAGTACTTC
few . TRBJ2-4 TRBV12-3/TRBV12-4 CASSLGGSAKNIQYF TGTGCCAGCAGTTTAGGGGGGTCAGCCAAAAACATTCAGTACTTC
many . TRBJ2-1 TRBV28 CASTRAATDNEQFF TGTGCCAGCACCCGAGCGGCGACTGACAATGAGCAGTTCTTC
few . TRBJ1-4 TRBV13 CASNEGPGFEKLFF TGTGCCAGTAACGAGGGACCCGGTTTTGAAAAACTGTTTTTT
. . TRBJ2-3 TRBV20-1 CSAYTGTDTQYF TGCAGTGCCTACACCGGGACAGATACGCAGTATTTT
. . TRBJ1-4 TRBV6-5 CASSYSPGPTNEKLFF TGTGCCAGCAGTTATTCCCCAGGGCCCACTAATGAAAAACTGTTTTTT
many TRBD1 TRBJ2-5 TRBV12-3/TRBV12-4 CASSRGDSQTVETQYF TGTGCCAGCAGTAGAGGGGACAGCCAGACTGTAGAGACCCAGTACTTC
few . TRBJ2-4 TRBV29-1 CSVLVSGGNIQYF TGCAGCGTACTAGTATCCGGGGGAAACATTCAGTACTTC
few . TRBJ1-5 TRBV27 CASSLTGTNQPQHF TGTGCCAGCAGTTTAACGGGGACTAATCAGCCCCAGCATTTT
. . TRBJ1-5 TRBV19 CASNGGSHQPQHF TGTGCCAGTAATGGTGGGAGCCATCAGCCCCAGCATTTT
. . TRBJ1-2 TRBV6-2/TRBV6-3 CASRMLTETNYGYTF TGTGCCAGCCGTATGCTGACGGAAACTAACTATGGCTACACCTTC
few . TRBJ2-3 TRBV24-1 CATSQEAASDTQYF TGTGCCACCAGTCAGGAGGCGGCCTCAGATACGCAGTATTTT
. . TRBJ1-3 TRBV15 CATSRDGTLDTIYF TGTGCCACCAGCAGAGATGGGACATTGGACACCATATATTTT
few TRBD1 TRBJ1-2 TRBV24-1 CATSDPGTGVGYTF TGTGCCACCAGTGACCCCGGGACAGGGGTTGGCTACACCTTC
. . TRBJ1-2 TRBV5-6 CASSFSGAAGHTF TGTGCCAGCAGCTTCTCTGGGGCTGCTGGCCACACCTTC
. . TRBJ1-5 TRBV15 CATSRAGVDQPQHF TGTGCCACCAGCCGAGCGGGGGTTGATCAGCCCCAGCATTTT
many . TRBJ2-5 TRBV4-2 CASSQGRGETQYF TGTGCCAGCAGCCAGGGTAGGGGAGAGACCCAGTACTTC
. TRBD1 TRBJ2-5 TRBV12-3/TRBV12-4 CASSFDRVRGTQYF TGTGCCAGCAGCTTCGACAGGGTCAGGGGGACCCAGTACTTC
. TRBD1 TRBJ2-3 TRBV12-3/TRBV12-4 CASTRRTGGHTQYF TGTGCCAGCACCCGGAGGACAGGGGGACATACGCAGTATTTT
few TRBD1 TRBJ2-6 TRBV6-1 CASKGAGGQSGANVLTF TGTGCCAGCAAAGGGGCAGGGGGCCAATCTGGGGCCAACGTCCTGACTTTC
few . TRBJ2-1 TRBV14 CASSVQTINEQFF TGTGCCAGCAGCGTACAGACTATCAATGAGCAGTTCTTC
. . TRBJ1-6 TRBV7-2 CASSLRLPPLHF TGTGCCAGCAGCCTTAGATTGCCTCCCCTCCACTTT
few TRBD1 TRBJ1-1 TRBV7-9 CASSFMTGLTEAFF TGTGCCAGCAGCTTTATGACAGGGTTGACTGAAGCTTTCTTT
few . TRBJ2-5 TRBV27 CASSLSRMSETQYF TGTGCCAGCAGTTTATCGCGAATGTCGGAGACCCAGTACTTC
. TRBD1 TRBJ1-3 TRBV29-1 CSVTGQAFSGNTIYF TGCAGCGTCACCGGACAGGCCTTCTCTGGAAACACCATATATTTT
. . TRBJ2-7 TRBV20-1 CSARGAETYEQYF TGCAGTGCTAGGGGCGCCGAGACCTACGAGCAGTACTTC
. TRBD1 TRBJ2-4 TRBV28 CASRGQDYNF TGTGCCAGCCGCGGACAGGATTATAACTTC
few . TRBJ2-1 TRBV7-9 CASSSQGWDEQFF TGTGCCAGCAGCTCACAGGGATGGGATGAGCAGTTCTTC
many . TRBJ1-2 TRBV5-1 CASSPGTVNYGYTF TGTGCCAGCAGTCCCGGGACGGTTAACTATGGCTACACCTTC